This T cell receptor beta chain was captured by sequencing in a study of control samples from healthy donors and cancer patients. The table came from immunoSEQ multiplex PCR; TCRdb's copy has only in-frame clones and leaves some out. The sample has some 150,000 clones; approximately 96% are singletons. V lost 1 base and J lost 10; bases outside the gene matches: 16. Germline V gives CDR1 WNHNN, CDR2 SYGVQD (reference sequence). The CDR3 consists of 17 residues. Sequenced material: blood. The clonotype originates from a woman younger than 45 in good health. This chain joins TRBV10-1 and TRBJ2-1; 7 bases are shared with TRBD2. CDR3 DNA: TGCGCCAGCAGTGAGTGGGCTCCAGCGGGAAGCCCCTTGGAGCAGTTCTTC. Its translation: CASSEWAPAGSPLEQFF.